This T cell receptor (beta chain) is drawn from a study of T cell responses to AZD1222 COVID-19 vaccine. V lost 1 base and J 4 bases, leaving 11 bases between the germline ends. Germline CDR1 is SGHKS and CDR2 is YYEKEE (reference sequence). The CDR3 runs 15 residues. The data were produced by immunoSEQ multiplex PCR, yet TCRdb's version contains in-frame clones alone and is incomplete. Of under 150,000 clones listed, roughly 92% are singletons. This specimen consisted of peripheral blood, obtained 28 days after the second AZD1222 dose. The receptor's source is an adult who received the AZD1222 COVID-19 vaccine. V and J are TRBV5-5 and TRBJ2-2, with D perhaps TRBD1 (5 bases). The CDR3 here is CASSLLGASTGELFF. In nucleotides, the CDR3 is TGTGCCAGCAGCTTGCTTGGGGCCTCCACCGGGGAGCTGTTTTTT.